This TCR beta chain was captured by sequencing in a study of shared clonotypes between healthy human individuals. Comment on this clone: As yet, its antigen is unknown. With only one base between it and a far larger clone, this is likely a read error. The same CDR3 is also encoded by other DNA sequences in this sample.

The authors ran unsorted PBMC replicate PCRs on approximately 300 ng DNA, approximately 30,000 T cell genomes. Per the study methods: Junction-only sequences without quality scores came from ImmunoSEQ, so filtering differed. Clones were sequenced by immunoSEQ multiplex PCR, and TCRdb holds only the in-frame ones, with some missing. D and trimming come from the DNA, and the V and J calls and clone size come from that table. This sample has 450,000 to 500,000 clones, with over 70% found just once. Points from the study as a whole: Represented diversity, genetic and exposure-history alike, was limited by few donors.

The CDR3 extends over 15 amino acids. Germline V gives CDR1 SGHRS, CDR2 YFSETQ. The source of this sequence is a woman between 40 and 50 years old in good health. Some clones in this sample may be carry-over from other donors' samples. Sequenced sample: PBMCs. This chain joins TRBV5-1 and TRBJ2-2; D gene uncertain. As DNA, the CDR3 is TGCGCCAGCAGCTCAACTACCGCGAACACAGGGGAGCTGTTTTTT. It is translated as CASSSTTANTGELFF. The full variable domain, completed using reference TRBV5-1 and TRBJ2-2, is KAGVTQTPRYLIKTRGQQVTLSCSPISGHRSVSWYQQTPGQGLQFLFEYFSETQRNKGNFPGRFSGRQFSNSRSEMNVSTLELGDSALYLCASSSTTANTGELFFGEGSRLTVL.